The clone carrying this TCR beta chain was found a few times. Thyroid surgery was preceded by no treatment in any patient. The data stem from a study of metastatic and nonmetastatic thyroid tumors. Study-wide context: The study looked at repertoires side by side in blood and in tumor or nodule tissue from malignant and benign thyroid patients.

CDR1 is SNHLY and CDR2 is FYNNEI in the germline V gene. This CDR3 has 15 amino acids. V shed 6 bases, J shed 6 bases, and the junction held 7 bases outside the gene matches. TCRdb reprocessed the PCR reads using MiXCR. The data show tens of thousands of clones, 12% seen once. This rearrangement joins TRBV2 to TRBJ2-2, with 10 bases aligning to TRBD2. The TCR sequence derives from a male donor with papillary thyroid cancer or a benign thyroid nodule (not recorded which). Some clones in this sample may be carry-over from other donors' samples. Material: blood. The CDR3 spells CASSSSGRAPGELFF. In DNA, the CDR3 is TGTGCCAGCAGCTCCAGCGGGAGGGCCCCCGGGGAGCTGTTTTTT.